This T cell receptor beta chain was observed in a study of cytomegalovirus exposure and HLA in healthy donors. Germline CDR1 is LNHNV and CDR2 is YYDKDF (reference sequence). Trimming stripped 7 bases from V and 1 base from J, with 13 bases between. The CDR3 is made up of 14 amino acids. Method: immunoSEQ multiplex PCR; TCRdb's copy keeps in-frame clones and lacks some. The sample yields about 140,000 clones, approximately 85% seen once. Concerning this clone: Its antigen is currently unknown.

Study conclusions and caveats: For cytomegalovirus status, the classifier reportedly gave diagnoses with high specificity and sensitivity. Cytomegalovirus-associated TCR beta chains were listed, numbering 150 to 200.

This chain uses TRBV15 with TRBJ1-1, with D maybe TRBD1 (6 bases). Sequenced material: PBMCs. This receptor was taken from a woman aged 25 to 39 in good health and CMV-seronegative. In nucleotides, the CDR3 is TGTGCCACCACCGACAGGAACTCGAACACTGAAGCTTTCTTT. Protein product: CATTDRNSNTEAFF.